The rows below give T cell receptor beta chains drawn from one sample of a study of Ad26.COV2.S vaccination and SARS-CoV-2 variants. This table comes from immunoSEQ multiplex PCR, and its TCRdb copy is limited to in-frame clones, with some not included. Among about 260,000 clones listed, roughly 85% were seen once. The starting material was peripheral blood, obtained in a trial of Ad26.COV2.S vaccine versus placebo. These receptor sequences come from a person between 18 and 65 years old who received the Ad26.COV2.S COVID-19 vaccine or a placebo. The CDR3 runs from the conserved cysteine through the conserved F or W. The D gene is left open where the match is weak. A row's size may be missing; if present it is once, few, many or a size class.

CDR3 length: 14; D gene: NA; clone size: NA; V gene: TRBV30; J gene: TRBJ1-5; CDR3 DNA: TGTGCCTGGAGTGCCTGGACAGCCAATCAGCCCCAGCATTTT; CDR3 protein: CAWSAWTANQPQHF
CDR3 length: 16; D gene: TRBD1; clone size: NA; V gene: TRBV19; J gene: TRBJ2-1; CDR3 DNA: TGTGCCAGTAGTATTGCTCCGGGACAGGGGGCCTATGAGCAGTTCTTC; CDR3 protein: CASSIAPGQGAYEQFF
CDR3 length: 13; D gene: TRBD2; clone size: NA; V gene: TRBV24-1; J gene: TRBJ2-1; CDR3 DNA: TGTGCCACCAGTGATTTGGCTAGCGGAGAGCAGTTCTTC; CDR3 protein: CATSDLASGEQFF
CDR3 length: 15; D gene: TRBD2; clone size: NA; V gene: TRBV11-3; J gene: TRBJ2-3; CDR3 DNA: TGTGCCAGCAGCTTAGGCGGGGGAACGGGGGATACGCAGTATTTT; CDR3 protein: CASSLGGGTGDTQYF
CDR3 length: 14; D gene: TRBD1; clone size: NA; V gene: TRBV7-8; J gene: TRBJ2-3; CDR3 DNA: TGTGCCAGCAGCGCCGACAGGGTTGGTTATACGCAGTATTTT; CDR3 protein: CASSADRVGYTQYF
CDR3 length: 14; D gene: NA; clone size: NA; V gene: TRBV7-3; J gene: TRBJ2-3; CDR3 DNA: TGTGCCAGCAGCTTAACTCTCCCCACAGATACGCAGTATTTT; CDR3 protein: CASSLTLPTDTQYF
CDR3 length: 15; D gene: NA; clone size: NA; V gene: TRBV19; J gene: TRBJ1-1; CDR3 DNA: TGTGCCAGTAGTATAGAAGCGGCGTGGGGGACTGAAGCTTTCTTT; CDR3 protein: CASSIEAAWGTEAFF
CDR3 length: 12; D gene: NA; clone size: NA; V gene: TRBV7-9; J gene: TRBJ1-2; CDR3 DNA: TGTGCCAGCAGCTTGGGACGAGGAGACTACACCTTC; CDR3 protein: CASSLGRGDYTF
CDR3 length: 16; D gene: NA; clone size: NA; V gene: TRBV27; J gene: TRBJ2-5; CDR3 DNA: TGTGCCAGCAGTTTTTGGTTGGCTAGGCTTGAGGAGACCCAGTACTTC; CDR3 protein: CASSFWLARLEETQYF
CDR3 length: 14; D gene: NA; clone size: NA; V gene: TRBV7-9; J gene: TRBJ2-7; CDR3 DNA: TGTGCCAGCAGCTTTCAGTCGGGGTACTACGAGCAGTACTTC; CDR3 protein: CASSFQSGYYEQYF
CDR3 length: 13; D gene: NA; clone size: NA; V gene: TRBV19; J gene: TRBJ2-1; CDR3 DNA: TGTGCCAGTAGTACCCAAACCTACAATGAGCAGTTCTTC; CDR3 protein: CASSTQTYNEQFF
CDR3 length: 14; D gene: NA; clone size: NA; V gene: TRBV6-5; J gene: TRBJ1-4; CDR3 DNA: TGTGCCAGCAGTTACCAGGGCTTAAATGAAAAACTGTTTTTT; CDR3 protein: CASSYQGLNEKLFF
CDR3 length: 15; D gene: NA; clone size: NA; V gene: TRBV4-1; J gene: TRBJ1-4; CDR3 DNA: TGCGCCAGCAGGGGGGTGATCAGCCCTAATGAAAAACTGTTTTTT; CDR3 protein: CASRGVISPNEKLFF
CDR3 length: 12; D gene: NA; clone size: NA; V gene: TRBV12-3/TRBV12-4; J gene: TRBJ2-7; CDR3 DNA: TGTGCCAGCAGGGCCGGGGCCTACGAGCAGTACTTC; CDR3 protein: CASRAGAYEQYF
CDR3 length: 16; D gene: NA; clone size: NA; V gene: TRBV6-5; J gene: TRBJ2-2; CDR3 DNA: TGTGCCAGCAGTTACCGCAGGCGTTTGAACACCGGGGAGCTGTTTTTT; CDR3 protein: CASSYRRRLNTGELFF
CDR3 length: 16; D gene: NA; clone size: NA; V gene: TRBV4-2; J gene: TRBJ2-1; CDR3 DNA: TGTGCCAGCAGCCAAGATCGGACAGTCCCTTACAATGAGCAGTTCTTC; CDR3 protein: CASSQDRTVPYNEQFF
CDR3 length: 16; D gene: TRBD1; clone size: NA; V gene: TRBV4-3; J gene: TRBJ1-6; CDR3 DNA: TGCGCCAGCAGCCTAGGGGCCAGGGGGGTAAGTTCACCCCTCCACTTT; CDR3 protein: CASSLGARGVSSPLHF
CDR3 length: 13; D gene: NA; clone size: NA; V gene: TRBV7-3; J gene: TRBJ1-1; CDR3 DNA: TGTGCCAGCAGCCCCGGGTTGAACACTGAAGCTTTCTTT; CDR3 protein: CASSPGLNTEAFF
CDR3 length: 14; D gene: NA; clone size: NA; V gene: TRBV5-1; J gene: TRBJ1-6; CDR3 DNA: TGCGCCAGCAGCTTGGATACCTATTATTCACCCCTCCACTTT; CDR3 protein: CASSLDTYYSPLHF
CDR3 length: 16; D gene: NA; clone size: NA; V gene: TRBV3-1/TRBV3-2; J gene: TRBJ2-2; CDR3 DNA: TGTGCCAGCAGCCCCAGGGGGGCGGGAGACACCGGGGAGCTGTTTTTT; CDR3 protein: CASSPRGAGDTGELFF
CDR3 length: 18; D gene: NA; clone size: NA; V gene: TRBV14; J gene: TRBJ1-4; CDR3 DNA: TGTGCCAGCAGCAAAGCGACCAGCTTTCTTGCAACTAATGAAAAACTGTTTTTT; CDR3 protein: CASSKATSFLATNEKLFF
CDR3 length: 11; D gene: NA; clone size: NA; V gene: TRBV20-1; J gene: TRBJ1-1; CDR3 DNA: TGCAGTGCCCAGGGAAACACTGAAGCTTTCTTT; CDR3 protein: CSAQGNTEAFF
CDR3 length: 13; D gene: NA; clone size: NA; V gene: TRBV18; J gene: TRBJ2-3; CDR3 DNA: TGTGCCAGCTCACCACCGACCCGGGATACGCAGTATTTT; CDR3 protein: CASSPPTRDTQYF
CDR3 length: 15; D gene: NA; clone size: few; V gene: TRBV4-3; J gene: TRBJ2-1; CDR3 DNA: TGCGCCAGCAGCCAAGACATAGCGGACTACAATGAGCAGTTCTTC; CDR3 protein: CASSQDIADYNEQFF
CDR3 length: 16; D gene: TRBD2; clone size: NA; V gene: TRBV6-1; J gene: TRBJ2-5; CDR3 DNA: TGTGCCAGCAGTGAAGCGGGACTAGCTTACCAAGAGACCCAGTACTTC; CDR3 protein: CASSEAGLAYQETQYF
CDR3 length: 18; D gene: TRBD2; clone size: NA; V gene: TRBV11-2; J gene: TRBJ2-1; CDR3 DNA: TGTGCCAGCAGCTTTGTGTTATCTAGGGGCCCAGCGGGGAGAGAGCAGTTCTTC; CDR3 protein: CASSFVLSRGPAGREQFF
CDR3 length: 15; D gene: NA; clone size: NA; V gene: TRBV7-2; J gene: TRBJ1-4; CDR3 DNA: TGTGCCAGCAGCTTAGCACAGGCCTCCCTTCAGGAACTGTTTTTT; CDR3 protein: CASSLAQASLQELFF
CDR3 length: 14; D gene: NA; clone size: NA; V gene: TRBV28; J gene: TRBJ1-2; CDR3 DNA: TGTGCCAGCAGCAGAGTGAACCCCAACTATGGCTACACCTTC; CDR3 protein: CASSRVNPNYGYTF
CDR3 length: 17; D gene: NA; clone size: NA; V gene: TRBV4-1; J gene: TRBJ1-1; CDR3 DNA: TGCGCCAGCAGCCAAGTGAGGTATGGGGGCAAGAACACTGAAGCTTTCTTT; CDR3 protein: CASSQVRYGGKNTEAFF
CDR3 length: 15; D gene: TRBD2; clone size: NA; V gene: TRBV5-4; J gene: TRBJ2-1; CDR3 DNA: TGTGCCAGCAGCCGCCAGACGGGGGGGAACAATGAGCAGTTCTTC; CDR3 protein: CASSRQTGGNNEQFF
CDR3 length: 14; D gene: NA; clone size: NA; V gene: TRBV11-3; J gene: TRBJ2-2; CDR3 DNA: TGTGCCAGCAGAAAAGGGGGGCCGGACGGGGAGCTGTTTTTT; CDR3 protein: CASRKGGPDGELFF
CDR3 length: 16; D gene: TRBD2; clone size: NA; V gene: TRBV9; J gene: TRBJ2-1; CDR3 DNA: TGTGCCAGCAGCACCCGGACTAGCGGGAGGGGTTATGAGCAGTTCTTC; CDR3 protein: CASSTRTSGRGYEQFF
CDR3 length: 16; D gene: NA; clone size: NA; V gene: TRBV18; J gene: TRBJ2-3; CDR3 DNA: TGTGCCAGCTCACCACAAGCAGGGGGAGGCGCAGATACGCAGTATTTT; CDR3 protein: CASSPQAGGGADTQYF
CDR3 length: 14; D gene: NA; clone size: NA; V gene: TRBV18; J gene: TRBJ2-3; CDR3 DNA: TGTGCCAGCTCACCAACTTCTAGCACAGATACGCAGTATTTT; CDR3 protein: CASSPTSSTDTQYF
CDR3 length: 18; D gene: TRBD1; clone size: NA; V gene: TRBV10-3; J gene: TRBJ1-5; CDR3 DNA: TGTGCCATCAGTGAGTCGGCCGGGACAGCATCTAGCAATCAGCCCCAGCATTTT; CDR3 protein: CAISESAGTASSNQPQHF
CDR3 length: 19; D gene: TRBD1; clone size: NA; V gene: TRBV6-2/TRBV6-3; J gene: TRBJ1-1; CDR3 DNA: TGTGCCAGCAGTTCCCCCGCCAGACAGGGGAAAAATCTGAACACTGAAGCTTTCTTT; CDR3 protein: CASSSPARQGKNLNTEAFF
CDR3 length: 16; D gene: NA; clone size: many; V gene: TRBV4-3; J gene: TRBJ2-1; CDR3 DNA: TGCGCCAGCAGCCAAGATCAGGGGACTGGGGGGAATGAGCAGTTCTTC; CDR3 protein: CASSQDQGTGGNEQFF
CDR3 length: 14; D gene: NA; clone size: NA; V gene: TRBV5-1; J gene: TRBJ2-5; CDR3 DNA: TGCGCCAGCAGCTTGGGGTCGCGACAAGAGACCCAGTACTTC; CDR3 protein: CASSLGSRQETQYF
CDR3 length: 16; D gene: NA; clone size: NA; V gene: TRBV5-1; J gene: TRBJ2-6; CDR3 DNA: TGCGCCAGCAGCTTGGTGCTAGGGGCTGCGGCCAACGTCCTGACTTTC; CDR3 protein: CASSLVLGAAANVLTF
CDR3 length: 14; D gene: NA; clone size: NA; V gene: TRBV6-5; J gene: TRBJ2-2; CDR3 DNA: TGTGCCAGCAGGAGGGATAAGGACACCGGGGAGCTGTTTTTT; CDR3 protein: CASRRDKDTGELFF
CDR3 length: 11; D gene: NA; clone size: NA; V gene: TRBV3-1/TRBV3-2; J gene: TRBJ2-1; CDR3 DNA: TGTGCCAGCAGCCGGGTCAAGCGGCAGTTCTTC; CDR3 protein: CASSRVKRQFF
CDR3 length: 14; D gene: NA; clone size: once; V gene: TRBV5-1; J gene: TRBJ2-3; CDR3 DNA: TGCGCCAGCAGCTTGGGACAGGACACAGATACGCAGTATTTT; CDR3 protein: CASSLGQDTDTQYF